This is a list of T cell receptor beta chains from one sample in a study of CD8 T cells in ankylosing spondylitis. One entry per CDR3 protein results from TCRdb running MiXCR on the 5' RACE reads. The sample holds about 240,000 distinct CDR3 sequences, approximately 12% seen once. Sequenced input: blood, either unsorted or a sorted T cell fraction (not recorded which). These receptors were taken from a male donor with ankylosing spondylitis or in good health (not recorded which). Both conserved end residues are part of each CDR3. A D gene is named only where the DNA matches it firmly. Size is stated for part of the rows, as once, few or many counts, or as a class when the clone is expanded.

size: many
J: TRBJ2-5
D: TRBD2
V: TRBV4-2
length: 16
CDR3: CASSQDPSGGGETQYF
DNA: TGTGCCAGCAGCCAAGATCCTTCGGGCGGGGGTGAGACCCAGTACTTC

size: many
J: TRBJ2-1
D: -
V: TRBV20-1
length: 13
CDR3: CSARDWTRHEQFF
DNA: TGCAGTGCTCGGGACTGGACCAGGCATGAGCAGTTCTTC

size: -
J: TRBJ1-1
D: TRBD1
V: TRBV5-5
length: 15
CDR3: CASSNNRGRDTEAFF
DNA: TGTGCCAGCAGCAACAACAGGGGGCGTGACACTGAAGCTTTCTTT

size: -
J: TRBJ1-6
D: -
V: TRBV11-1
length: 14
CDR3: CASSLASGMTPLHF
DNA: TGTGCCAGCAGCTTAGCCTCAGGGATGACACCCCTCCACTTT

size: few
J: TRBJ2-3
D: -
V: TRBV29-1
length: 13
CDR3: CSAQRTGTDTQYF
DNA: TGCAGCGCTCAGAGGACCGGCACAGATACGCAGTATTTT

size: many
J: TRBJ2-7
D: -
V: TRBV6-5
length: 16
CDR3: CASSNPTTGSSYEQYF
DNA: TGTGCCAGCAGTAACCCAACGACAGGCAGCTCCTACGAGCAGTACTTC

size: -
J: TRBJ2-7
D: TRBD2
V: TRBV3-1
length: 18
CDR3: CASSQLAGGLKSSYEQYF
DNA: TGTGCCAGCAGCCAACTAGCGGGAGGGCTGAAGAGCTCCTACGAGCAGTACTTC

size: few
J: TRBJ2-5
D: -
V: TRBV5-1
length: 12
CDR3: CASSRDEETQYF
DNA: TGCGCCAGCAGCAGGGACGAAGAGACCCAGTACTTC

size: -
J: TRBJ1-2
D: TRBD1
V: TRBV4-1
length: 16
CDR3: CASSQPRQGANYGYTF
DNA: TGCGCCAGCAGCCAACCTAGACAGGGAGCTAACTATGGCTACACCTTC

size: many
J: TRBJ2-2
D: -
V: TRBV29-1
length: 14
CDR3: CSVEGDRWTGELFF
DNA: TGCAGCGTTGAAGGCGACAGGTGGACCGGGGAGCTGTTTTTT

size: many
J: TRBJ2-6
D: TRBD1
V: TRBV5-1
length: 17
CDR3: CASSGTGGLMGANVLTF
DNA: TGCGCCAGCAGCGGAACAGGGGGCTTAATGGGGGCCAACGTCCTGACTTTC

size: many
J: TRBJ2-3
D: -
V: TRBV27
length: 14
CDR3: CASSGQPDTDTQYF
DNA: TGTGCCAGCTCAGGACAGCCTGACACAGATACGCAGTATTTT

size: many
J: TRBJ2-1
D: TRBD1
V: TRBV28
length: 16
CDR3: CASSLLGTGIYNEQFF
DNA: TGTGCCAGCAGTTTACTCGGGACAGGTATCTACAATGAGCAGTTCTTC

size: many
J: TRBJ2-5
D: TRBD1
V: TRBV24-1
length: 14
CDR3: CATSEEGALETQYF
DNA: TGTGCCACCAGTGAAGAGGGGGCCTTGGAGACCCAGTACTTC

size: many
J: TRBJ2-5
D: -
V: TRBV4-1
length: 15
CDR3: CASSQVRAGGETQYF
DNA: TGCGCCAGCAGCCAAGTGAGGGCGGGCGGCGAGACCCAGTACTTC

size: many
J: TRBJ2-5
D: -
V: TRBV5-1
length: 15
CDR3: CASSSPLVRPETQYF
DNA: TGCGCCAGCAGTTCTCCCTTGGTGCGCCCCGAGACCCAGTACTTC

size: many
J: TRBJ2-7
D: -
V: TRBV20-1
length: 14
CDR3: CSARPGHSFWEQYF
DNA: TGCAGTGCTAGGCCGGGACACTCATTTTGGGAGCAGTACTTC

size: many
J: TRBJ2-5
D: -
V: TRBV9
length: 14
CDR3: CASSVGRNQETQYF
DNA: TGTGCCAGCAGCGTAGGGAGGAACCAAGAGACCCAGTACTTC

size: -
J: TRBJ2-1
D: -
V: TRBV20-1
length: 14
CDR3: CSARGSLVSNEQFF
DNA: TGCAGTGCTAGAGGGTCGCTAGTAAGCAATGAGCAGTTCTTC

size: many
J: TRBJ2-4
D: TRBD1
V: TRBV27
length: 14
CDR3: CASTLGQGSSIQYF
DNA: TGTGCCAGCACTCTCGGACAGGGGTCATCCATTCAGTACTTC

size: many
J: TRBJ2-3
D: -
V: TRBV20-1
length: 13
CDR3: CSARDPGTDTQYF
DNA: TGCAGTGCTAGAGATCCGGGTACAGATACGCAGTATTTT

size: -
J: TRBJ2-1
D: -
V: TRBV9
length: 15
CDR3: CASSVEGLVHNEQFF
DNA: TGTGCCAGCAGCGTAGAGGGACTGGTTCACAATGAGCAGTTCTTC

size: many
J: TRBJ2-1
D: TRBD2
V: TRBV9
length: 16
CDR3: CASSVLTSGDGNEQFF
DNA: TGTGCCAGCAGCGTTCTTACTAGCGGAGATGGGAATGAGCAGTTCTTC

size: once
J: TRBJ1-1
D: -
V: TRBV7-3
length: 15
CDR3: CGSSPRGGSNTEAFF
DNA: TGTGGCAGCAGCCCGCGGGGGGGGTCGAACACTGAAGCTTTCTTT

size: few
J: TRBJ2-2
D: -
V: TRBV5-5
length: 16
CDR3: CASSWDTGRNTGELFF
DNA: TGTGCCAGCAGCTGGGACACCGGACGGAACACCGGGGAGCTGTTTTTT

size: -
J: TRBJ2-3
D: -
V: TRBV4-1
length: 12
CDR3: CASSRPRDTQYF
DNA: TGCGCCAGCAGCCGACCTAGGGATACGCAGTATTTT

size: many
J: TRBJ2-3
D: -
V: TRBV9
length: 14
CDR3: CASSVGGVGDTQYF
DNA: TGTGCCAGCAGCGTAGGCGGAGTGGGGGATACGCAGTATTTT

size: -
J: TRBJ1-1
D: TRBD1
V: TRBV2
length: 16
CDR3: CASIPSWAGGNTEAFF
DNA: TGTGCCAGCATCCCCTCTTGGGCAGGGGGCAACACTGAAGCTTTCTTT

size: many
J: TRBJ2-5
D: -
V: TRBV20-1
length: 14
CDR3: CSARPWAGQETQYF
DNA: TGCAGTGCTAGGCCTTGGGCGGGCCAAGAGACCCAGTACTTC

size: few
J: TRBJ2-1
D: -
V: TRBV20-1
length: 15
CDR3: CCARLLPRSYNEQFF
DNA: TGCTGTGCTAGACTACTACCCCGATCCTACAATGAGCAGTTCTTC